This entry features one TCR beta chain sequence. Sequencing was performed with immunoSEQ multiplex PCR; in TCRdb, only in-frame clones are kept and a portion is missing. The sample shows hundreds of thousands of clones, around 96% of them seen only once. This sample was included in a study of shared clonotypes between healthy human individuals. CD45RO-negative cells were positively selected for CCR7, leaving out terminally differentiated effector memory CD45RA+ cells. V was trimmed by 3 bases and J by 4 bases, leaving 13 bases between them. Germline V CDR1 and CDR2: LNHDA, SQIVND (reference sequence). This CDR3 has 14 amino acids.

The chain carries TRBV19 and TRBJ2-7, with D possibly TRBD2 on 5 matching bases. The sequence derives from a young man in good health. Sequencing was performed on naive CD8+ T cells sorted from blood. The CDR3 sequence is CASSILPWEYEQYF. Written as DNA, the CDR3 is TGTGCCAGTAGTATCCTTCCGTGGGAGTACGAGCAGTACTTC.